Below are 9 T cell receptor beta chains sequenced from a single sample in a study of blood T cell repertoires in COVID-19 (dated by TCRdb to between 2020 and 2021). Libraries came from the immunoSEQ multiplex PCR assay. This is the immuneACCESS table as TCRdb keeps it, with only in-frame sequences that have V and J called. A part of the clones is gone; compared with another copy, unresolved V genes explain less than half, and the rest is unexplained. The sample table holds more than 200,000 clones, of which 84% were seen once. Together, the top ten hold around 1.5% of the sample. The sequenced sample was peripheral blood. The receptors derive from a middle-aged woman who had recovered from COVID-19.

The rearrangement joins TRBV20-1 to TRBJ2-2; the D gene is possibly TRBD2 (5 bases). This CDR3 has 14 residues. V was cut by 3 bases and J by 1 base, with 9 bases left in between. CDR1 is DFQATT, CDR2 SNEGSKA, per germline (reference sequence). CDR3 amino acids: CSASPSLNTGELFF. CDR3 sequence (DNA): TGCAGTGCTAGTCCTAGCTTGAACACCGGGGAGCTGTTTTTT.

This clone was counted a few times. This rearrangement joins TRBV6-1 to TRBJ1-1, with 8 nucleotides matching TRBD1. CDR1 and CDR2 from the germline V gene are MNHNS and SASEGT. V shed 3 bases, J shed 3 bases, and the junction held 12 bases outside the gene matches. This CDR3 has 17 residues. CDR3 residues: CASSDYRGTTTDTEAFF. The CDR3 nucleotides are TGTGCCAGCAGTGACTACAGGGGGACAACGACTGACACTGAAGCTTTCTTT.

This chain uses TRBV6-5 with TRBJ1-2; D gene unclear. CDR3 length equals 14 residues. The germline V and J ends were trimmed by 0 bases and 8 bases, with 13 bases remaining between them. Germline V gives CDR1 MNHEY, CDR2 SVGAGI. The CDR3 loop reads CASSYSIQPGGYTF. CDR3 DNA sequence: TGTGCCAGCAGTTACTCGATACAACCTGGCGGCTACACCTTC.

The chain has TRBV5-8 and TRBJ1-5; D is perhaps TRBD1 (6 bases). The germline gives CDR1 SGHTS, CDR2 YDEGEE. The CDR3 is made up of 15 amino acids. The V and J ends lost 2 bases and 0 bases respectively, with 9 bases between them. CDR3 in amino acids: CASSFTGNSNQPQHF. DNA for the CDR3: TGTGCCAGCAGCTTTACAGGGAATAGCAATCAGCCCCAGCATTTT.

This clone was detected a few times. The CDR3: CASANRGGIATNEKLFF. The DNA for the CDR3 is TGTGCCAGCGCTAATAGAGGGGGTATTGCAACTAATGAAAAACTGTTTTTT. The V and J genes are TRBV2 and TRBJ1-4; TRBD1 is a possible D gene (6 bases). With 8 bases removed from V and 0 bases from J, the gap between germline ends came to 19 bases. CDR1 and CDR2 from the germline V gene are SNHLY and FYNNEI. The CDR3 consists of 17 residues. The full variable domain, with the rest looked up from reference TRBV2 and TRBJ1-4, is EPEVTQTPSHQVTQMGQEVILRCVPISNHLYFYWYRQILGQKVEFLVSFYNNEISEKSEIFDDQFSVERPDGSNFTLKIRSTKLEDSAMYFCASANRGGIATNEKLFFGSGTQLSVL.

With regard to this clone: Different DNA sequences within this sample yield the same CDR3. V and J are TRBV28 and TRBJ1-2; possibly TRBD1 for D (6 bases). Trimming removed 2 bases from V and 2 bases from J, with 6 bases in between. Germline CDR1 and CDR2: MDHEN and SYDVKM. The CDR3 is 13 residues long. CDR3 loop: CASSLRGNYGYTF. The CDR3 nucleotides are TGTGCCAGCAGTTTAAGGGGGAACTATGGCTACACCTTC.

The chain uses TRBV15 and TRBJ1-4, with a tentative D call TRBD1 (5 bases). V was trimmed by 1 base and J by 6 bases, leaving 9 bases between them. The germline V gene encodes CDR1 LNHNV and CDR2 YYDKDF (reference sequence). This CDR3 spans 14 amino acids. This chain's CDR3 is CATSRGGADEKLFF. DNA of the CDR3: TGTGCCACCAGCAGAGGGGGCGCCGATGAAAAACTGTTTTTT.

With respect to this clone: The sample has other DNA sequences that encode this CDR3 too. The chain recombines TRBV5-1 with TRBJ1-1, with 10 bases identical to TRBD1. The CDR3 totals 14 residues. Per germline, CDR1 SGHRS and CDR2 YFSETQ. V gave up 4 bases and J gave up 5 bases; unmatched junction bases: 5. In DNA, the CDR3 is TGCGCCAGCAGCGGGACAGGGGTTGGGACTGAAGCTTTCTTT. This translates into CASSGTGVGTEAFF.

CDR3 sequence (DNA): TGTGCCAGCAGCTTAGGGGCTTCGGGGTACGAGCAGTACTTC. Residues: CASSLGASGYEQYF. The V and J genes are TRBV7-9 and TRBJ2-7; a possible D gene is TRBD2 (5 bases). The ends were cut back, 1 base at V and 4 bases at J, with 11 bases in the middle. This CDR3 is built from 14 residues. Germline V lookup: CDR1 SEHNR, CDR2 FQNEAQ (reference sequence).